This TCR beta chain was identified during a study of blood T cell repertoires in COVID-19. Across the study: Donors in the United States, Italy and Spain gave samples during acute or convalescent COVID-19. The analysed material was cDNA or gDNA that came from T cells, B-cell-depleted T cells, or PBMCs.

Per the study methods: Estimation of nucleated cell counts relied on the amplification of reference gene primers. The protocol was immunoSEQ multiplex PCR, while the TCRdb copy is restricted to in-frame clones and leaves out a portion. V, J and clone size were drawn from that table, and D and trimming were deduced from the DNA. Among under 200,000 clones listed, around nine tenths were seen once. This sequence was found in a man aged 55 to 70 with active or convalescent COVID-19. Sample: peripheral blood.

The DNA of the CDR3 is TGTGCCAGCACGTGGGGCCCCGGGGAGCTGTTTTTT. This encodes CASTWGPGELFF. The rearrangement uses TRBV25-1 and TRBJ2-2, with D perhaps matching TRBD1 (5 bases). Trimming pared 7 bases from V and 6 bases from J, leaving 9 bases between. Germline V CDR1 and CDR2: MGHDK, SYGVNS. The CDR3 has 12 amino acids.